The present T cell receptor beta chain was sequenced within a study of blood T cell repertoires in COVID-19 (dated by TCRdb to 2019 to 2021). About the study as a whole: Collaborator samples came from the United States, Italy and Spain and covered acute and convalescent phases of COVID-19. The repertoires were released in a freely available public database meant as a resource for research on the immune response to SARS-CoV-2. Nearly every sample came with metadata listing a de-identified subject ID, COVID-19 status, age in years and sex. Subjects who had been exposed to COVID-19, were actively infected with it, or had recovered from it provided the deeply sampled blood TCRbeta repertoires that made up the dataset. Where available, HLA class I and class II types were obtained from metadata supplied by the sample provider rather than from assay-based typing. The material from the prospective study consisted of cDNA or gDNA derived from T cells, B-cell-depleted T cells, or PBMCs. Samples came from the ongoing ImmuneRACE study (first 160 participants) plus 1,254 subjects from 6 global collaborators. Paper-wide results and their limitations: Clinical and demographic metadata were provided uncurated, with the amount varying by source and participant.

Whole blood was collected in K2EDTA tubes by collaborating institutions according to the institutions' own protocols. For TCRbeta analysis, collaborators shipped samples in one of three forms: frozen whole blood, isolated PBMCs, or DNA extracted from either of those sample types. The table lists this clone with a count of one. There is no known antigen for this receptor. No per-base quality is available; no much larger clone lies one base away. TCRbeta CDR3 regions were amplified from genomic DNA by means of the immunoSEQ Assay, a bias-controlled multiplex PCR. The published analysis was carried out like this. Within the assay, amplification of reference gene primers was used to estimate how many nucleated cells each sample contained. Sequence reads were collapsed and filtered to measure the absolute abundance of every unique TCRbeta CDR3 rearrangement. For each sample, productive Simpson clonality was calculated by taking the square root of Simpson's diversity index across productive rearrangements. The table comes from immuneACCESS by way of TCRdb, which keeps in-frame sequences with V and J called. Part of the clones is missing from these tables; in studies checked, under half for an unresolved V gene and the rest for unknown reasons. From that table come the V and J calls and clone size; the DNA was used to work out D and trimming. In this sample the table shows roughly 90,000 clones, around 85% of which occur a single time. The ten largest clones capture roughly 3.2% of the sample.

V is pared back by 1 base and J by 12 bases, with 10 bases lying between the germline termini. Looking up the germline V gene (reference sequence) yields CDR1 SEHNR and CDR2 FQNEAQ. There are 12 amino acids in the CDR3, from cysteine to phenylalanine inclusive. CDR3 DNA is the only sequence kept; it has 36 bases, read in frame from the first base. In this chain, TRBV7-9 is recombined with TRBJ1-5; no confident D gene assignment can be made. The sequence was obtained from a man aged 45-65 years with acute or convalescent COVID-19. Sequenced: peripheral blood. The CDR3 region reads CASSLDGPDQHF. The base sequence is TGTGCCAGCAGCTTAGATGGGCCCGACCAGCATTTT.